This paragraph covers one T cell receptor beta chain sequence. Its antigen remains unknown. The germline V gene has CDR1 SQVTM and CDR2 ANQGSEA. The CDR3 is 16 amino acids. V was pared by 4 bases and J by 7 bases, with 25 bases between. These data are taken from a study of cytomegalovirus exposure and HLA in healthy donors. Findings and caveats of the study: Later work found that TCR association rates differed between HLA loci; DRB1 had the most and HLA-C the fewest. The sole available immune exposure information was CMV serostatus.

The PCR used 60 Vbeta and 13 Jbeta primers. Method: immunoSEQ multiplex PCR; TCRdb's copy keeps in-frame clones and lacks some. The sample holds roughly 110,000 clones, about 70% seen once. Sequencing was performed on PBMCs. The chain is built from TRBV29-1 and TRBJ1-2, with D possibly being TRBD1 (6 bases). The origin of this receptor is a woman in her twenties or thirties in good health and CMV-seronegative. The CDR3, as DNA: TGCAGCGTTGGAAGGGGGGGCAGTCAGGGCGTTGGTGGCTACACCTTC. Translation: CSVGRGGSQGVGGYTF.